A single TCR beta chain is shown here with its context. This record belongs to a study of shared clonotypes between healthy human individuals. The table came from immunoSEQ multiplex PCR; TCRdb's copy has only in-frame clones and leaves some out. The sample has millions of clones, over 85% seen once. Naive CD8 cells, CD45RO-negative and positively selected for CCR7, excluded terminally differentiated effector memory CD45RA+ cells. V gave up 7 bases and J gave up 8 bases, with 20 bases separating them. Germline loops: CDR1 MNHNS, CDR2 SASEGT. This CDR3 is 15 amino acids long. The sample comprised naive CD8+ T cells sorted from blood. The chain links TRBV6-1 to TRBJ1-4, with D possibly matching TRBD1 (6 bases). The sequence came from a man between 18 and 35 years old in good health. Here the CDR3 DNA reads TGTGCCAGCATGGGGCCGGGGGCGATCTGGGAAAAACTGTTTTTT. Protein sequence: CASMGPGAIWEKLFF.